This T cell receptor (beta chain) was documented in a study of blood T cell repertoires in COVID-19. In the study overall: The cDNA or gDNA used as material had been derived from T cells, B-cell-depleted T cells, or PBMCs.

Only one count was recorded for this clone. Original methodology: Quantification of nucleated cells was approximated via reference gene primer amplification. The assay was immunoSEQ multiplex PCR, and TCRdb's table has in-frame clones only and misses some. The V and J calls and the clone size are those of that table, but D and trimming were determined from the DNA. The table has roughly 97,000 clones, 91% seen once. There are 13 residues in the CDR3. The V and J ends lost 6 bases and 4 bases respectively, with 9 bases between them. The germline CDR1 and CDR2 sequences are LNHDA and SQIVND (reference sequence).

V and J are TRBV19 and TRBJ2-2; D call uncertain. The sequenced material came from peripheral blood. The sequence was collected from a human donor in a cohort sampled during active COVID-19. CDR3 amino acids: CASRGSFTGELFF. CDR3 DNA: TGTGCCAGTAGGGGCAGTTTCACCGGGGAGCTGTTTTTT.